This T cell receptor beta chain stems from a study of identical twins. TCRdb reprocessed the 5' RACE reads via MiXCR and lists one record per CDR3 protein. The sample has around 490,000 distinct CDR3 sequences, more than 13% seen once. The sample also formed part of further work on yellow fever vaccine responses in identical twins.

The clonotype comes from a woman younger than 35 in good health. The sample consisted of CD4+ T cells sorted from blood.

CDR3 loop: CSARVVAGFTDTQYF. In DNA, the CDR3 is TGCAGTGCTAGAGTGGTAGCGGGGTTTACAGATACGCAGTATTTT. This chain uses TRBV20-1 with TRBJ2-3; TRBD2 aligns across 8 bases. Germline loops: CDR1 DFQATT, CDR2 SNEGSKA (reference sequence). After removal of 1 base from V and 3 bases from J, the junction contained 6 bases not matched to a gene. The CDR3 is 15 residues long.